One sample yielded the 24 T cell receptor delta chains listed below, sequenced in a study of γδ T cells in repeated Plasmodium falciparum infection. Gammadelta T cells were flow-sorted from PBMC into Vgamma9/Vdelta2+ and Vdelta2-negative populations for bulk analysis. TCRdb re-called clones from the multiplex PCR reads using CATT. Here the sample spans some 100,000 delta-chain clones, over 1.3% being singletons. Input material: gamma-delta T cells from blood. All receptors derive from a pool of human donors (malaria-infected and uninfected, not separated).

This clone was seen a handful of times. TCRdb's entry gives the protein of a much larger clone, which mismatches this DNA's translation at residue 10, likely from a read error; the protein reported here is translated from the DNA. The CDR3 coding sequence is TGTGCCTGTGACTGGGGGACCGATAAACCCATCTTT. This gives the protein CACDWGTDKPIF. The chain is built from TRDV2 and TRDJ1, with 7 bases lining up with TRDD3. Germline lookup yields CDR1 GEAIGNYY and CDR2 EKD. The length of the CDR3 is 12 residues.

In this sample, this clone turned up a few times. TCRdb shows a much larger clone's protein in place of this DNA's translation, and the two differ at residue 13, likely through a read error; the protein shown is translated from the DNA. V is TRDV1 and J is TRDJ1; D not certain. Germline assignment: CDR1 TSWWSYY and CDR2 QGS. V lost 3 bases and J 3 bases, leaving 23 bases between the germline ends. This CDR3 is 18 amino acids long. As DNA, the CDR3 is TGTGCTCTTGGGGACCTCTGGATCCCCCGAAGGTACGCCGATAAACTCATCTTT. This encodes CALGDLWIPRRYADKLIF.

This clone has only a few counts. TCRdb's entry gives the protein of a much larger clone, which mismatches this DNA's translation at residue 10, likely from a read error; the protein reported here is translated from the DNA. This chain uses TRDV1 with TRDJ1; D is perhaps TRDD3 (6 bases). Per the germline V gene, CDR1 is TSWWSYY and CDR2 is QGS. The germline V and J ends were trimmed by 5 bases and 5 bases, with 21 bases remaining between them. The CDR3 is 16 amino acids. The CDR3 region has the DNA TGTGCTCTTGGGCTACCTAGGAAGGGGATGGAAGATAAACTCATCTTT. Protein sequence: CALGLPRKGMEDKLIF.

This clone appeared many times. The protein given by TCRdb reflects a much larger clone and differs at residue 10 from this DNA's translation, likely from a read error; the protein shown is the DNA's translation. The CDR3 reads CAFSQLLRGHTKLIF. Written as DNA, the CDR3 is TGTGCCTTTTCCCAGCTCTTGCGGGGACACACCAAACTCATCTTT. V and J are TRDV3 and TRDJ1, with D possibly TRDD3 on 5 matching bases. CDR3 length: 15 residues. V lost 2 bases, J lost 8 bases, and 24 bases lay in between. CDR1 and CDR2 (germline): TVYSNPD, GDNSRS (reference sequence). The full variable domain, rest sourced from reference TRDV3 and TRDJ1, is CDKVTQSSPDQTVASGSEVVLLCTYDTVYSNPDLFWYRIRPDYSFQFVFYGDNSRSEGADFTQGRFSVKHILTQKAFHLVISPVRTEDSATYYCAFSQLLRGHTKLIFGKGTRVTVEP.

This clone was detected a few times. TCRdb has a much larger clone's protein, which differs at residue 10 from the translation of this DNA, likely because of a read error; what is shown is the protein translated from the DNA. CDR3 bases: TGTGCTCTTGGGGAATGTGGATCGTACAGGGGGAGGGAGACAGCACAACTCTTCTTT. The encoded protein is CALGECGSYRGRETAQLFF. The J gene is TRDJ2, the V gene TRDV1; the D gene is possibly TRDD3 (6 bases). Germline matching of the DNA provided the J gene here, since TCRdb leaves it blank. V was clipped by 2 bases and J by 4 bases, with 23 bases between them. The length of the CDR3 is 19 residues. Germline CDR1 reads TSWWSYY; CDR2 reads QGS.

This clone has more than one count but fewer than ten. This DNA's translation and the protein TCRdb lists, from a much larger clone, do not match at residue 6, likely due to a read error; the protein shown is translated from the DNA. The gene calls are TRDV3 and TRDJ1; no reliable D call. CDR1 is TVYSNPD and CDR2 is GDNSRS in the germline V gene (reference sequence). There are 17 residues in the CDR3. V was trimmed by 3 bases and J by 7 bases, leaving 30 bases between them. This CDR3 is CAFRGSWVPWEAGKLIF. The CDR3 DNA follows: TGTGCCTTCCGTGGGTCTTGGGTCCCATGGGAGGCCGGTAAACTCATCTTT.

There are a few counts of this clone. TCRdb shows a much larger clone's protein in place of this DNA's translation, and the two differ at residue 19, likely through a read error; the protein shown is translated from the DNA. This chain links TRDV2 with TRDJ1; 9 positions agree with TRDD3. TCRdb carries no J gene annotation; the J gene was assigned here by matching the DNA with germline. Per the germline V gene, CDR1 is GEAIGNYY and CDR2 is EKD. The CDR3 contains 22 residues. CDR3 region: CACDRNPTRRGYASRYTDELIF. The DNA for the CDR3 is TGTGCCTGTGACAGGAATCCTACGAGAAGGGGATACGCGAGTAGGTACACCGATGAACTCATCTTT.

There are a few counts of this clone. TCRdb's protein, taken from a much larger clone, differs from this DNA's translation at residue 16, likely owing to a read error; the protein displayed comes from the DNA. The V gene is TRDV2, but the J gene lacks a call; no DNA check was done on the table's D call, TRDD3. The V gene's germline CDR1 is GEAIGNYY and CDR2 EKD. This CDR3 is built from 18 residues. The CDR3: CACDTGWGIRWDTRQVFF. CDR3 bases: TGTGCCTGTGACACCGGATGGGGGATACGCTGGGACACCCGACAGGTGTTTTTC.

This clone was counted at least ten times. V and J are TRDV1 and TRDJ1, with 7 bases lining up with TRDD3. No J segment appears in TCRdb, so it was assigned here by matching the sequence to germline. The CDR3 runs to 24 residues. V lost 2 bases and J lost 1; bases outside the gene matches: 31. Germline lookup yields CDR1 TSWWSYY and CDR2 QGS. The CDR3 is CALGETRPYNRYWGPPHSTDKLIF. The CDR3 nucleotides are TGTGCTCTTGGGGAAACCCGCCCCTACAACCGGTACTGGGGACCACCCCACTCCACCGATAAACTCATCTTT.

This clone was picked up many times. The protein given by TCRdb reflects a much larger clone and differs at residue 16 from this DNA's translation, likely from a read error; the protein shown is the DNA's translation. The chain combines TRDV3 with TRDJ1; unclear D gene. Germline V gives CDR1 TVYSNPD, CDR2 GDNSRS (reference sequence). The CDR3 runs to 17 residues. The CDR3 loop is CAFSWSLRVWYTDKLTF. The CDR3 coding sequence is TGTGCCTTTAGTTGGAGTCTTCGGGTCTGGTACACCGATAAACTCACCTTT. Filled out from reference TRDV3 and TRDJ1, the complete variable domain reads CDKVTQSSPDQTVASGSEVVLLCTYDTVYSNPDLFWYRIRPDYSFQFVFYGDNSRSEGADFTQGRFSVKHILTQKAFHLVISPVRTEDSATYYCAFSWSLRVWYTDKLTFGKGTRVTVEP.

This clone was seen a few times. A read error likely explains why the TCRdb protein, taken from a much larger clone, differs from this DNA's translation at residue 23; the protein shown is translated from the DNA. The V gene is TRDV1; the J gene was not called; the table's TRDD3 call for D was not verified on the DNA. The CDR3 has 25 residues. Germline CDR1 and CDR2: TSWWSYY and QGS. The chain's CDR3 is CALGEGTLIPLPLPPSSALTAQPFF. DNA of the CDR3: TGTGCTCTTGGGGAAGGAACCCTAATCCCTCTCCCGCTTCCTCCTTCCTCTGCTTTGACAGCACAACCCTTCTTT.

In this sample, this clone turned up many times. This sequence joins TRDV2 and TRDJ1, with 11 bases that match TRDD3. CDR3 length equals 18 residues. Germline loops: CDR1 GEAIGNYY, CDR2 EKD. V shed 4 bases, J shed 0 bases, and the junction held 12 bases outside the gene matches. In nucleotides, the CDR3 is TGTGCCTGTGAATCCCTACGTGGGGGATACGATCACACCGATAAACTCATCTTT. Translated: CACESLRGGYDHTDKLIF.

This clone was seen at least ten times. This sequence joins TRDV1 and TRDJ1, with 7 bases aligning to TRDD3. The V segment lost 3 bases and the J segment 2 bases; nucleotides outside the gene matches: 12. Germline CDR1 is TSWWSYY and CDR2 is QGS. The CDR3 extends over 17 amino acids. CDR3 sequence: CALGDARLGIHTDKLIF. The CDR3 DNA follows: TGTGCTCTTGGGGATGCCAGACTGGGGATCCATACCGATAAACTCATCTTT.

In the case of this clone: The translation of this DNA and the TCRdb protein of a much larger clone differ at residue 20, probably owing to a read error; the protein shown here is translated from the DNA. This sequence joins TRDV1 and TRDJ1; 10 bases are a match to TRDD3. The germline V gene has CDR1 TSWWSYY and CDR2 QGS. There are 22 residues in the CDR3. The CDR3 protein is CALGERGSYDIWGIQRTDKFIF. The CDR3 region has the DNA TGTGCTCTTGGGGAACGAGGCTCCTACGATATTTGGGGGATACAGCGCACCGATAAATTCATCTTT.

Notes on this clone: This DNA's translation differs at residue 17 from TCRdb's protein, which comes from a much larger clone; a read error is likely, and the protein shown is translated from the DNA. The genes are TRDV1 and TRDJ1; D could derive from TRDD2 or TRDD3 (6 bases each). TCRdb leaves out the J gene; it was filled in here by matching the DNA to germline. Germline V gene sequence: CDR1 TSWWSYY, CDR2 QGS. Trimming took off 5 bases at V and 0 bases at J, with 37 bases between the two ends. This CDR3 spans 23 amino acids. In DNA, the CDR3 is TGTGCTCTTGGGTCCTGTGCTCCTACTCCTTGGGATTGGGGGCCACCCCACACCGATAAACTCATCTTT. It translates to CALGSCAPTPWDWGPPHTDKLIF.

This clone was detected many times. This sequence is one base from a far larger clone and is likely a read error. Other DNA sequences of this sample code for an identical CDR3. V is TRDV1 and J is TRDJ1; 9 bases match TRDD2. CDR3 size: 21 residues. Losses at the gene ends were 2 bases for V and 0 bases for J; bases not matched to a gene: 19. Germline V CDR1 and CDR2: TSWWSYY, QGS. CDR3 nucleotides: TGTGCTCTTGGGGAAAAGGCCTTCCTACACCTGGTACTCCTTCACACCGATAAACTCATCTTT. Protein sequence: CALGEKAFLHLVLLHTDKLIF.

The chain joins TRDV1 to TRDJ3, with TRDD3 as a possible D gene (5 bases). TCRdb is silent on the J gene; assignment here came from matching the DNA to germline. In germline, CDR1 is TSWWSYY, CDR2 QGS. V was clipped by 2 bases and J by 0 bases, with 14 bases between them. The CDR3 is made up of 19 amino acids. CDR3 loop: CALGEWGGFFSWDTRQMFF. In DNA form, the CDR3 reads TGTGCTCTTGGGGAATGGGGAGGGTTCTTCTCCTGGGACACCCGACAGATGTTTTTC.

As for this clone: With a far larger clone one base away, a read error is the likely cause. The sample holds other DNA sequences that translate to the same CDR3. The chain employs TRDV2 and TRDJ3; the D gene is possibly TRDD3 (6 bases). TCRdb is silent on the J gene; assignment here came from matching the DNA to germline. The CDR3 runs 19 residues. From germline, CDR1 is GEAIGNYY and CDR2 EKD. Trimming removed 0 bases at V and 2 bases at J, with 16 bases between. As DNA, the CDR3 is TGTGCCTGTGACACCGGGATGCTCGGGGGGACCTGGGACACCCGACAGATGTTTTTC. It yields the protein CACDTGMLGGTWDTRQMFF.

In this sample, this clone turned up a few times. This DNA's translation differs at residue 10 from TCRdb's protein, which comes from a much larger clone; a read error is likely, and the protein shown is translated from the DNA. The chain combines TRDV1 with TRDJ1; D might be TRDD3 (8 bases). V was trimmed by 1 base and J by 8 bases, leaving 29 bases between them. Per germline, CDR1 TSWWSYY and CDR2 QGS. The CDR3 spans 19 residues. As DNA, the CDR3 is TGTGCTCTTGGGGAACCCCTTCCTCTTGACGACTGGGGGGCAAGAAAACTCATCTTT. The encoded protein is CALGEPLPLDDWGARKLIF.

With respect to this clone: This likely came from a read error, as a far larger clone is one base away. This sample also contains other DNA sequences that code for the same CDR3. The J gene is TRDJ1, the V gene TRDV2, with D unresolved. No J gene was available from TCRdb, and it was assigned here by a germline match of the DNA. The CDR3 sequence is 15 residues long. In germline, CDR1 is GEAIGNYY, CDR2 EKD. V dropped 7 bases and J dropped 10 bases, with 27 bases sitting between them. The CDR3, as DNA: TGTGCCTGCGACCCTATTTCCCCTCGGTCCGGGCTACTCATCTTT. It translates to CACDPISPRSGLLIF.

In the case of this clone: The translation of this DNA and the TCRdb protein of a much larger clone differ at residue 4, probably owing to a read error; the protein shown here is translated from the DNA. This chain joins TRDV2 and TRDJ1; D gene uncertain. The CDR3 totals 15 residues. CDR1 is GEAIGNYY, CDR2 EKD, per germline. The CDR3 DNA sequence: TGTGCCTGTTACACCGTGGTACCCGACACCGATAAACTCATCTTT. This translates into CACYTVVPDTDKLIF.

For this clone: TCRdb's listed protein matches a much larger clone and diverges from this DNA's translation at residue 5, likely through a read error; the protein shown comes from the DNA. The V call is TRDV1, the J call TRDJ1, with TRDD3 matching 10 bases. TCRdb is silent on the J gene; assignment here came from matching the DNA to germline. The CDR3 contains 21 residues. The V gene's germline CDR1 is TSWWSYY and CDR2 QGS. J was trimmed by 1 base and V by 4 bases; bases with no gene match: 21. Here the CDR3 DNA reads TGTGCTCTTGGGGGACGGCGTGCGGGGTACTGGGGGATTCGTTTCACCGATAAACTCATCTTT. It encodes CALGGRRAGYWGIRFTDKLIF.

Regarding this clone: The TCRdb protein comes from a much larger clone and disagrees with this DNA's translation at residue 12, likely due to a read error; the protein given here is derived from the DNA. The CDR3 DNA reads TGTGCTCTTGGGGAACTATTGGGAGGTAGGACCCGCGTCACCGATAAACTCATCTTT. Its protein is CALGELLGGRTRVTDKLIF. The chain has TRDV1 and TRDJ1, with D unclear. TCRdb is silent on the J gene; assignment here came from matching the DNA to germline. CDR1 is TSWWSYY, CDR2 QGS, per germline. V shed 0 bases and J shed 1 base, with 21 bases lying between them. The CDR3 consists of 19 residues.

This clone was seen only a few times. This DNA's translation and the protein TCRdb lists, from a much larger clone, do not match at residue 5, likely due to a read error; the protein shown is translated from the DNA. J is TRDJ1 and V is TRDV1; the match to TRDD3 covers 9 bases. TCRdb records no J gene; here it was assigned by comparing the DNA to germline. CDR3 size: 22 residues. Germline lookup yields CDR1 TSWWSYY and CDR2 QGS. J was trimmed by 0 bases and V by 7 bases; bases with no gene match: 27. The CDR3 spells CALVDLLGDWIPYPSYTDKLIF. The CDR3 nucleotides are TGTGCTCTTGTCGACTTACTGGGGGACTGGATACCATACCCATCGTACACCGATAAACTCATCTTT.